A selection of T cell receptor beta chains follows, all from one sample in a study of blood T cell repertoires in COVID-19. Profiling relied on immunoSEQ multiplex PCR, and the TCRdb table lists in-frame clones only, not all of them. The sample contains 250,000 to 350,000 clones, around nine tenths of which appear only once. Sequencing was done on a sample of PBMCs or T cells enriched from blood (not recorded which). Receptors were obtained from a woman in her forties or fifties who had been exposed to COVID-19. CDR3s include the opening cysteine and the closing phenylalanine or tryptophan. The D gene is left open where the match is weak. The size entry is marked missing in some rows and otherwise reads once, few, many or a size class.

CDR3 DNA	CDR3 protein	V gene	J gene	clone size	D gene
TGTGCCAGCTCTCCATGGACAGGTTCGATTTACAATGAGCAGTTCTTC	CASSPWTGSIYNEQFF	TRBV18	TRBJ2-1	.	TRBD1
TGTGCCAGCTCTGCACATAGCACAGATACGCAGTATTTT	CASSAHSTDTQYF	TRBV27	TRBJ2-3	.	.
TGTGCCTTGGACAGGGGGTATGGAAACACCATATATTTT	CALDRGYGNTIYF	TRBV30	TRBJ1-3	.	TRBD1
TGTGCCAGCAGAATCCAGGGAAGGACTGAAGCTTTCTTT	CASRIQGRTEAFF	TRBV6-5	TRBJ1-1	.	.
TGTGCCAGCAGCTTAAACCAAGGCAGGGCTCAGACCCAGTACTTC	CASSLNQGRAQTQYF	TRBV7-2	TRBJ2-5	.	.
TGTGCCAGCAGCTCAGGGGGCGCCGGCTATAATTCACCCCTCCACTTT	CASSSGGAGYNSPLHF	TRBV5-6	TRBJ1-6	.	TRBD1
TGTGCCAGCAGCCAGGGACAGGGACCCTACGAGCAGTACTTC	CASSQGQGPYEQYF	TRBV3-1/TRBV3-2	TRBJ2-7	.	TRBD1
TGTGCCAGCAGCTTAGCGGGGGGATCTCAGCCCCAGCATTTT	CASSLAGGSQPQHF	TRBV7-8	TRBJ1-5	.	.
TGCGCCAGCAGCCAAGTATTCCCACCTTCGGACAGCAGAAATATAATGAACACTGAAGCTTTCTTT	CASSQVFPPSDSRNIMNTEAFF	TRBV4-1	TRBJ1-1	.	.
TGTGCCAGCAGTCTAACCGGGACAGGGAGCTACGAGCAGTACTTC	CASSLTGTGSYEQYF	TRBV27	TRBJ2-7	.	TRBD1
TGTGCCAGCAGCCCAACTTGGGACAGCGAATACTACGAGCAGTACTTC	CASSPTWDSEYYEQYF	TRBV4-2	TRBJ2-7	once	TRBD1
TGTGCCAGCAGTTCCCCGGCGGGGGGGCCGAACTACAATGAGCAGTTCTTC	CASSSPAGGPNYNEQFF	TRBV27	TRBJ2-1	.	TRBD2
TGTGCCAGCAGCATGACAGGGGTGAACACTGAAGCTTTCTTT	CASSMTGVNTEAFF	TRBV6-2/TRBV6-3	TRBJ1-1	.	TRBD1
TGTGCCAGCAGCATAGCCCAGGGGACCCAAGAGACCCAGTACTTC	CASSIAQGTQETQYF	TRBV7-9	TRBJ2-5	.	.
TGTGCCAGCAGCCTCCCGGGACAGGGGACCAAAAACATTCAGTACTTC	CASSLPGQGTKNIQYF	TRBV7-9	TRBJ2-4	.	TRBD1
TGTGCCAGCAGCCCCCAACTAGCGACAAGAGTGGGGACCCAGTACTTC	CASSPQLATRVGTQYF	TRBV3-1/TRBV3-2	TRBJ2-5	once	TRBD2
TGTGCCAGCAGCGCGGACAGGGGTTATGGCTACACCTTC	CASSADRGYGYTF	TRBV5-4	TRBJ1-2	.	TRBD1
TGTGCCAGCAGTTACTCGACTGGGGGCGGCTACACCTTC	CASSYSTGGGYTF	TRBV6-5	TRBJ1-2	.	.
TGTGCCAGTAGTATTGCGGGACAGGGTGGCGGCTACACCTTC	CASSIAGQGGGYTF	TRBV19	TRBJ1-2	once	TRBD1
TGTGCCTGGAGGGGAAGGACAGCCTATCCAACTAATGAAAAACTGTTTTTT	CAWRGRTAYPTNEKLFF	TRBV30	TRBJ1-4	.	.
TGTGCCAGCAGCCCGAGAGGCGGGGGCGTGTCCAAAAACATTCAGTACTTC	CASSPRGGGVSKNIQYF	TRBV3-1/TRBV3-2	TRBJ2-4	.	.
TGTGCCTGGACGGACAGGGGGAACTCACCCCTCCACTTT	CAWTDRGNSPLHF	TRBV30	TRBJ1-6	.	TRBD1
TGCGCCAGCAGACAGCAAGAGACCCAGTACTTC	CASRQQETQYF	TRBV4-1	TRBJ2-5	.	.
TGTGCCACCAGCCCGGGCGGGGGCGGTAATCAGCCCCAGCATTTT	CATSPGGGGNQPQHF	TRBV24-1	TRBJ1-5	.	.
TGCGCCAGCGGGGTAGCGGACAGCACAGATACGCAGTATTTT	CASGVADSTDTQYF	TRBV5-1	TRBJ2-3	.	.
TGTGCCAGCAGCAGTGGGACAGGGGGCTACAATGAGCAGTTCTTC	CASSSGTGGYNEQFF	TRBV5-4	TRBJ2-1	.	TRBD1
TGTGCCAGCAGTTTCCAGACAGGGCTAAGGGAAAAACTGTTTTTT	CASSFQTGLREKLFF	TRBV28	TRBJ1-4	once	TRBD1
TGTGCCAGCAGCCGGGACAGGGGACGGAATGAGCAGTTCTTC	CASSRDRGRNEQFF	TRBV2	TRBJ2-1	once	TRBD1
TGTGCCAGCACCCTAGGACAGGGCGTTACTGGGGCCAACGTCCTGACTTTC	CASTLGQGVTGANVLTF	TRBV2	TRBJ2-6	.	TRBD1
TGCAGTGCTAGTAAGAGCCCCCCAGGGGGTCAGCCCCAGCATTTT	CSASKSPPGGQPQHF	TRBV20-1	TRBJ1-5	.	TRBD1
TGTGCCAGCAGTGCTCAGTGGAACACTGAAGCTTTCTTT	CASSAQWNTEAFF	TRBV2	TRBJ1-1	.	.
TGTGCCAGCAGTGGCGGGACTAGCGGGGGCACAGATACGCAGTATTTT	CASSGGTSGGTDTQYF	TRBV6-1	TRBJ2-3	.	TRBD2
TGTGCCAGCAGTTTCCGGGACAGGGGACGTAATCAGCCCCAGCATTTT	CASSFRDRGRNQPQHF	TRBV28	TRBJ1-5	.	TRBD1
TGTGCCAGTAGTATAACAAGCTCCTATAATTCACCCCTCCACTTT	CASSITSSYNSPLHF	TRBV19	TRBJ1-6	.	.
TGTGCCAGCAGCCTAGACCGGGACTTTTCGGCCTACAATGAGCAGTTCTTC	CASSLDRDFSAYNEQFF	TRBV14	TRBJ2-1	.	.
TGCAGTGCTATTTCTAGAAATGAGCAGTTCTTC	CSAISRNEQFF	TRBV20-1	TRBJ2-1	.	.
TGTGCCAGCAGCAAAGAGCAAGCAGGTCCTGAAGCTTTCTTT	CASSKEQAGPEAFF	TRBV21-1	TRBJ1-1	once	.
TGTGCCAGCAGGACAGGCGTCGGAGCGCCCCAGCATTTT	CASRTGVGAPQHF	TRBV28	TRBJ1-5	.	.
TGTGCCAGCAGTGAGATTAGGGGGAAAGCCGACGAGCAGTACTTC	CASSEIRGKADEQYF	TRBV6-1	TRBJ2-7	.	.
TGTGCCAGCAGTGAAGCGCTTCAGGGGAGTCAGCCCCAGCATTTT	CASSEALQGSQPQHF	TRBV6-1	TRBJ1-5	once	.
TGTGCCAGCAGCTTGGTCGACGCGGGCAACACTGAAGCTTTCTTT	CASSLVDAGNTEAFF	TRBV5-6	TRBJ1-1	.	.
TGCAGCGTTAGGGACATCGGAGCTTTCTTT	CSVRDIGAFF	TRBV29-1	TRBJ1-1	.	.
TGTGCCAGCAGTCCCGGCAGGGGGGAGACCCAGTACTTC	CASSPGRGETQYF	TRBV6-5	TRBJ2-5	few	TRBD1
TGCGCCAGCAGCCCCCCGATGTGGGGGACAGCCACCTACAATGAGCAGTTCTTC	CASSPPMWGTATYNEQFF	TRBV5-1	TRBJ2-1	.	TRBD1
TGTGCCAGCAGAAGCCCGGGAAGATACACTGAAGCTTTCTTT	CASRSPGRYTEAFF	TRBV21-1	TRBJ1-1	.	.
TGTGCCTGGGGTCATAAACAGGGCCTTGGAAACACCATATATTTT	CAWGHKQGLGNTIYF	TRBV30	TRBJ1-3	.	.
TGTGCCAGCAGTTTAAGTTTCAGGGGGCGGATGAACACTGAAGCTTTCTTT	CASSLSFRGRMNTEAFF	TRBV27	TRBJ1-1	.	TRBD1
TGTGCTAGCAGCCCGACACTAGCGGGGGGGCCCTATGAGCAGTTCTTC	CASSPTLAGGPYEQFF	TRBV7-7	TRBJ2-1	.	TRBD2
TGCGCCAGCAGCTTGTATACAGGCGCTAATCAGCCCCAGCATTTT	CASSLYTGANQPQHF	TRBV5-1	TRBJ1-5	.	.
TGCGCCAGCAGCGTCGTAGAGGAGACCCAGTACTTC	CASSVVEETQYF	TRBV5-1	TRBJ2-5	.	.
TGTGCCAGCTCACCAGGGGGGACCTACACCTTC	CASSPGGTYTF	TRBV18	TRBJ1-2	.	.
TGTGCCAGCAGTGAATTTCATTTAGGGGAGGGTCAGCCCCAGCATTTT	CASSEFHLGEGQPQHF	TRBV6-1	TRBJ1-5	.	.
TGTGCCAGCAGTGAAGCGGGGGGTCACAATCAGCCCCAGCATTTT	CASSEAGGHNQPQHF	TRBV6-1	TRBJ1-5	once	.
TGCGCCAGCAGCCGTGGACTAGCGGGGGGGAGCTCCTACGAGCAGTACTTC	CASSRGLAGGSSYEQYF	TRBV4-1	TRBJ2-7	.	TRBD2
TGTGCCAGCAGCTTGGCGGGGACCGCTAATGAAAAACTGTTTTTT	CASSLAGTANEKLFF	TRBV7-8	TRBJ1-4	.	.